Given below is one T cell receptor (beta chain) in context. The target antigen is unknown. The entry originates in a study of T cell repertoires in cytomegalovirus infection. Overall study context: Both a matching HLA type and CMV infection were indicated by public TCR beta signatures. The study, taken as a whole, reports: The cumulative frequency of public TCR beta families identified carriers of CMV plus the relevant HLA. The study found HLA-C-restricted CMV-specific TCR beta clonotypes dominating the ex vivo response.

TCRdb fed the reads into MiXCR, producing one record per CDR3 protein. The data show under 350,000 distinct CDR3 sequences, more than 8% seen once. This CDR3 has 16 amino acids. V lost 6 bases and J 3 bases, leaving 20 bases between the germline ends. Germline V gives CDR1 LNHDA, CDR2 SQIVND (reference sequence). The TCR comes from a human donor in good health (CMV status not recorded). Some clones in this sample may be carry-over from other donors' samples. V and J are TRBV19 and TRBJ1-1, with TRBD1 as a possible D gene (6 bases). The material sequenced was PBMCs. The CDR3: CASRPVWGGSDTEAFF. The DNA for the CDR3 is TGTGCCAGTAGACCCGTCTGGGGGGGCAGCGACACTGAAGCTTTCTTT.